Listed here are 10 T cell receptor beta chains from one sample, sequenced in a study of T cells after yellow fever vaccination. TCRdb processed the 5' RACE reads anew with MiXCR; each CDR3 protein has one entry. The data show roughly 79,000 distinct CDR3 sequences, 7.3% seen once. Sequenced material: CD8+ T cells sorted from PBMCs, taken approximately 11 days after the first yellow fever vaccination. The source is a young man who received the YFV17D yellow fever vaccine.

Ten or more counts support this clonotype. The chain is built from TRBV20-1 and TRBJ2-2, with D maybe TRBD2 (6 bases). V gave up 3 bases and J gave up 0 bases, with 23 bases separating them. Germline CDR1 reads DFQATT; CDR2 reads SNEGSKA (reference sequence). CDR3 length: 19 residues. The CDR3 DNA follows: TGCAGTGCTAGGCGCAGGGTGGGGGGTAACCTCGCGAACACCGGGGAGCTGTTTTTT. Protein product: CSARRRVGGNLANTGELFF.

This clonotype was picked up a small number of times. This rearrangement joins TRBV20-1 to TRBJ1-5, with D hard to call. The V gene lost 3 bases and the J gene lost 0 bases, with 9 bases spanning the gap. The CDR3 runs to 14 residues. Germline assignment: CDR1 DFQATT and CDR2 SNEGSKA (reference sequence). The CDR3 DNA reads as TGCAGTGCTAGGGCAGGCCTTAGCAATCAGCCCCAGCATTTT. Amino acid sequence: CSARAGLSNQPQHF.

This clonotype was counted many times. The rearrangement uses TRBV11-3 and TRBJ2-1; a possible D gene is TRBD1 (5 bases). The V end was cut by 5 bases, the J end by 3 bases, with 8 bases between. The germline V gene has CDR1 SGHNT and CDR2 YENEEA. The CDR3 loop spans 13 amino acids. CDR3 amino acids: CASSPGHYNEQFF. CDR3 bases: TGTGCCAGCAGCCCCGGACACTACAATGAGCAGTTCTTC.

The sample holds a few counts of this clonotype. This sequence joins TRBV6-2 or TRBV6-3 and TRBJ2-3; 7 positions match TRBD1. Per germline, CDR1 MNHEY and CDR2 SVGEGT. The CDR3 runs to 15 residues. V lost 6 bases and J lost 0; bases outside the gene matches: 6. CDR3 nucleotides: TGTGCCAGCAGAAGAGGGACAGAGAGCACAGATACGCAGTATTTT. Its protein is CASRRGTESTDTQYF.

CDR3 nucleotide sequence: TGCGCCAGCAGCTTGGCCCAGGGTGGAGAAAAACTGTTTTTT. Translating it yields CASSLAQGGEKLFF. V gene TRBV5-1 combines with J gene TRBJ1-4, with D possibly TRBD1 on 5 matching bases. Trimming took off 0 bases at V and 8 bases at J, with 11 bases between the two ends. This CDR3 is 14 amino acids long. The germline CDR1 and CDR2 sequences are SGHRS and YFSETQ.

This clonotype has ten or more counts. The gene calls are TRBV29-1 and TRBJ2-5; no clear D. Germline assignment: CDR1 SQVTM and CDR2 ANQGSEA. CDR3 size: 12 residues. The germline V and J ends were trimmed by 3 bases and 0 bases, with 5 bases remaining between them. The CDR3 region is CSVDGYQETQYF. The CDR3 coding sequence is TGCAGCGTTGATGGGTACCAAGAGACCCAGTACTTC.

This clonotype was seen ten or more times. This sequence joins TRBV18 and TRBJ2-3; possible D gene TRBD1, 6 bases. V lost 5 bases and J 6 bases, leaving 9 bases between the germline ends. The CDR3 has 12 residues. Germline CDR1 reads KGHSH; CDR2 reads LQKENI. The CDR3 nucleotides are TGTGCCAGCTCAAACAGGGAGGATACGCAGTATTTT. It yields the protein CASSNREDTQYF.

The table lists this clonotype with many counts. V is TRBV20-1 and J is TRBJ2-7; no firm D call. This CDR3 region has 11 residues. Trimming shortened V by 4 bases and J by 2 bases, and 6 bases separated the two germline ends. Per germline, CDR1 DFQATT and CDR2 SNEGSKA (reference sequence). For the CDR3, the DNA is TGCAGTGCTATGAATGCCTACGAGCAGTACGTC. It codes for CSAMNAYEQYV.

The chain has TRBV6-5 and TRBJ1-3; a possible D gene is TRBD1 (6 bases). V gave up 3 bases and J gave up 2 bases, with 11 bases separating them. Germline CDR1 reads MNHEY; CDR2 reads SVGAGI. The CDR3 contains 15 residues. CDR3 amino acids: CASSYTGSPGNTIYF. CDR3 DNA sequence: TGTGCCAGCAGTTATACAGGGTCCCCTGGAAACACCATATATTTT.

This clonotype was recorded many times. The DNA for the CDR3 is TGTGCCAGCAGTTACTCGGGGGGGCCTCTCAATGAGCAGTTCTTC. Amino acid sequence: CASSYSGGPLNEQFF. The genes are TRBV6-5 and TRBJ2-1; possibly TRBD2 for D (7 bases). The CDR3 runs 15 residues. V gave up 0 bases and J gave up 6 bases, with 12 bases separating them. Germline V CDR1 and CDR2: MNHEY, SVGAGI.